This TCR beta chain was recorded in a study of cytomegalovirus exposure and HLA in healthy donors. Amplification used 60 Vbeta primers and 13 Jbeta primers. Profiling relied on immunoSEQ multiplex PCR, and the TCRdb table lists in-frame clones only, not all of them. Among about 120,000 clones, under 85% were seen once, and the ten largest hold 1.5% to 2%. The length of the CDR3 is 13 residues. The germline V gene encodes CDR1 SGHAT and CDR2 FQNNGV. V shed 3 bases and J shed 4 bases, with 9 bases lying between them. Source material: PBMCs. This sequence was found in a woman aged 18-29 years in good health and CMV-seronegative. The rearrangement joins TRBV11-2 to TRBJ1-1; D possibly corresponds to TRBD1 (5 bases). DNA for the CDR3: TGTGCCAGCAGCTTCCAGGGTAGCACTGAAGCTTTCTTT. Encoded protein: CASSFQGSTEAFF.